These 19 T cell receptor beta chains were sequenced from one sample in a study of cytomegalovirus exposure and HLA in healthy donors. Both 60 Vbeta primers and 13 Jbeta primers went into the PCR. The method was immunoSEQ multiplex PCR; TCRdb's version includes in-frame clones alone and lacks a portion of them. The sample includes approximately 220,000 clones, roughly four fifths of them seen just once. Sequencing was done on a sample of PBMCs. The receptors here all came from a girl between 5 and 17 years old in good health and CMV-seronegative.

CDR3 nucleotide sequence: TGTGCCAGCAGCTTAAAGAGGGGCTACACCTTC. Translated, it gives CASSLKRGYTF. V usage is TRBV7-2 and J usage is TRBJ1-2; D not resolved. Trimming took off 2 bases at V and 8 bases at J, with 6 bases between the two ends. The CDR3 spans 11 residues. Germline CDR1 SGHTA, CDR2 FQGNSA.

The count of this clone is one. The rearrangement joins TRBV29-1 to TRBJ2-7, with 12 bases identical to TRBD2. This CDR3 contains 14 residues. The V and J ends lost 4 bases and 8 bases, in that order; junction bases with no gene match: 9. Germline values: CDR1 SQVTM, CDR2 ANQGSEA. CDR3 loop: CSVVTGTSGLQQYF. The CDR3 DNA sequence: TGCAGCGTTGTAACGGGGACTAGCGGGTTGCAGCAGTACTTC.

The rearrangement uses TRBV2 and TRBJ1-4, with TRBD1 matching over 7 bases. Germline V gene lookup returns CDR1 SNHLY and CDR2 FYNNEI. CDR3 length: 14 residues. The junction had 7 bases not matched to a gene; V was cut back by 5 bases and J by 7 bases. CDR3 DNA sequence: TGTGCCAGCAGTTTACAGGGGAATGGTGAAAAACTGTTTTTT. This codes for CASSLQGNGEKLFF.

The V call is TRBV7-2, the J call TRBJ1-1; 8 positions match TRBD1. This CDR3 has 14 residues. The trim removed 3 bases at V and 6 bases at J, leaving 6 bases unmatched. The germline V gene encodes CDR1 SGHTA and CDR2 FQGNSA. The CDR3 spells CASSFSGGMAEAFF. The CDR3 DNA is TGTGCCAGCAGCTTTTCAGGGGGCATGGCTGAAGCTTTCTTT.

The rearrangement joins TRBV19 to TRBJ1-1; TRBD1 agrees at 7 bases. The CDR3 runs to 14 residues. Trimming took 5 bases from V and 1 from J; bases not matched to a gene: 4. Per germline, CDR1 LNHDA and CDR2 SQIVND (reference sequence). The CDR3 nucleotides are TGTGCCAGTAGTCTCCGACAGGGGAACACTGAAGCTTTCTTT. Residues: CASSLRQGNTEAFF.

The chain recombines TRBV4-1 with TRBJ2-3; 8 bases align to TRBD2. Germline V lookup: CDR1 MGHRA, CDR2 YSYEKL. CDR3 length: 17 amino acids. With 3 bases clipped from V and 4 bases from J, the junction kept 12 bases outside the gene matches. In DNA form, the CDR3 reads TGCGCCAGCAGCCAGTTACCCCCCGGGACTAGGCCAGATACGCAGTATTTT. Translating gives CASSQLPPGTRPDTQYF.

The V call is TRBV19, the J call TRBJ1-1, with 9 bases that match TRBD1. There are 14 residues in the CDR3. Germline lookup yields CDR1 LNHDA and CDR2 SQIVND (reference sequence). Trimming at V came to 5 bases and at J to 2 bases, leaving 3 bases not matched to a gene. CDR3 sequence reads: CASSPTGGNTEAFF. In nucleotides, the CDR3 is TGTGCCAGTAGTCCGACAGGGGGTAACACTGAAGCTTTCTTT.

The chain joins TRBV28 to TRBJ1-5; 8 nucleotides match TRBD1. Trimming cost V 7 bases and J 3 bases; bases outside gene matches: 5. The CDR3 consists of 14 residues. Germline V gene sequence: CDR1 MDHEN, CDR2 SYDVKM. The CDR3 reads CASIADRVNQPQHF. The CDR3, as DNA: TGTGCCAGCATTGCGGACAGGGTCAATCAGCCCCAGCATTTT. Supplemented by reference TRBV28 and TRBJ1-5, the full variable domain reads DVKVTQSSRYLVKRTGEKVFLECVQDMDHENMFWYRQDPGLGLRLIYFSYDVKMKEKGDIPEGYSVSREKKERFSLILESASTNQTSMYLCASIADRVNQPQHFGDGTRLSIL.

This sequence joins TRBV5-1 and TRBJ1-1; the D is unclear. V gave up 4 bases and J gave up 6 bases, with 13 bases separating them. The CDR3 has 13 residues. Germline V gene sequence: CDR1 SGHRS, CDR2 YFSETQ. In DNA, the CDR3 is TGCGCCAGCAGCGTTGGGCCGGCCGCTGAAGCTTTCTTT. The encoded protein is CASSVGPAAEAFF.

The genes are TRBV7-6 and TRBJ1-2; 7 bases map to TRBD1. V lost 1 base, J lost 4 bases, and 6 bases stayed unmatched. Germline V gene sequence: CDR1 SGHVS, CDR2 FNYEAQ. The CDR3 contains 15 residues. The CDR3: CASSLVGRGTYGYTF. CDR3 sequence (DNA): TGTGCCAGCAGCTTAGTGGGCAGGGGGACCTATGGCTACACCTTC.

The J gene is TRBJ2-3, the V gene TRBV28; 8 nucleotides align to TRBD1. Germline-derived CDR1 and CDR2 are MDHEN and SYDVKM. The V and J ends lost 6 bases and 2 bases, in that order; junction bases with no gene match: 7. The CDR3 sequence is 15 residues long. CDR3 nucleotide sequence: TGTGCCAGCAGCAAAGGGACAGGTATCACAGATACGCAGTATTTT. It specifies CASSKGTGITDTQYF.

CDR3 in amino acids: CASSPDRGRNTGELFF. CDR3 DNA: TGTGCCAGCAGCCCCGACAGGGGCCGGAACACCGGGGAGCTGTTTTTT. The rearrangement uses TRBV25-1 and TRBJ2-2; 8 nucleotides agree with TRBD1. V lost 6 bases to trimming and J lost 1 base; unmatched junction nucleotides: 7. This CDR3 is 16 amino acids long. In germline, CDR1 is MGHDK, CDR2 SYGVNS.

The CDR3 DNA follows: TGTGCCAGCAGTGAAAGGCCGTTCAGGGGCTACACCTTC. Translation gives CASSERPFRGYTF. The rearrangement joins TRBV25-1 to TRBJ1-2; D remains unclear. The V end lost 2 bases, the J end lost 8 bases, and 12 bases lay between the germline ends. CDR1 MGHDK and CDR2 SYGVNS come from the germline V gene. CDR3 length: 13 amino acids.

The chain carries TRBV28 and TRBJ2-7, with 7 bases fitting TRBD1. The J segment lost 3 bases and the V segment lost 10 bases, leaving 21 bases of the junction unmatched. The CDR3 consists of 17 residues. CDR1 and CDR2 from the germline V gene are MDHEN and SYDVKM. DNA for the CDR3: TGTGCCATCTCCCAGCATTACTACAGGGGCGTCCGCTACGAGCAGTACTTC. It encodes CAISQHYYRGVRYEQYF.

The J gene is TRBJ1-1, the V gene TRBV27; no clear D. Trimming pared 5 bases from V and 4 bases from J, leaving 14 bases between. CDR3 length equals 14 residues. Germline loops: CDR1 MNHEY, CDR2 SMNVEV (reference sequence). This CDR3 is CASSPASRGTEAFF. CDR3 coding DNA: TGTGCCAGCAGTCCAGCCTCCCGGGGCACTGAAGCTTTCTTT.

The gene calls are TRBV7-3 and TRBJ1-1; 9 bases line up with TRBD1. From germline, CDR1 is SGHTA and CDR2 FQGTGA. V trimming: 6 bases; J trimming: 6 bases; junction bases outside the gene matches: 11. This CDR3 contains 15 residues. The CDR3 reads CASSAGDREGAEAFF. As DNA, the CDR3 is TGTGCCAGCAGTGCAGGGGACAGGGAAGGGGCTGAAGCTTTCTTT.

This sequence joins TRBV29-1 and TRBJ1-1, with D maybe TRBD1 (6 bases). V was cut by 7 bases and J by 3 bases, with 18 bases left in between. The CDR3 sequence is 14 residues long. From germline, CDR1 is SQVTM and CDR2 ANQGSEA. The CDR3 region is CSAEVGARDTEAFF. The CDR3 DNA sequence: TGCAGCGCCGAGGTGGGGGCTAGGGACACTGAAGCTTTCTTT.

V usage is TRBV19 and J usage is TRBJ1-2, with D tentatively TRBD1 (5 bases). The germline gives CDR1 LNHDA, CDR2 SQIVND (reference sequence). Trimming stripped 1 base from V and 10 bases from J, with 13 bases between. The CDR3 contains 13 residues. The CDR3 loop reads CASSIASDRLYTF. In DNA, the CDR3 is TGTGCCAGTAGTATAGCATCCGACAGACTCTACACCTTC.

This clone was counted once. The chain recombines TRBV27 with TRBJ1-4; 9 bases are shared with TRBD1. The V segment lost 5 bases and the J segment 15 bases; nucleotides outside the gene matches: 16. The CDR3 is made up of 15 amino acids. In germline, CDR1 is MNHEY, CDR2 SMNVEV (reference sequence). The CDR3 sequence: CASSDMGQGSRRVFF. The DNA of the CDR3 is TGTGCCAGCAGTGATATGGGACAGGGATCGAGGAGGGTGTTTTTT. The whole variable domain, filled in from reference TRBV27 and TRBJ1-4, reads EAQVTQNPRYLITVTGKKLTVTCSQNMNHEYMSWYRQDPGLGLRQIYYSMNVEVTDKGDVPEGYKVSRKEKRNFPLILESPSPNQTSLYFCASSDMGQGSRRVFFGSGTQLSVL.